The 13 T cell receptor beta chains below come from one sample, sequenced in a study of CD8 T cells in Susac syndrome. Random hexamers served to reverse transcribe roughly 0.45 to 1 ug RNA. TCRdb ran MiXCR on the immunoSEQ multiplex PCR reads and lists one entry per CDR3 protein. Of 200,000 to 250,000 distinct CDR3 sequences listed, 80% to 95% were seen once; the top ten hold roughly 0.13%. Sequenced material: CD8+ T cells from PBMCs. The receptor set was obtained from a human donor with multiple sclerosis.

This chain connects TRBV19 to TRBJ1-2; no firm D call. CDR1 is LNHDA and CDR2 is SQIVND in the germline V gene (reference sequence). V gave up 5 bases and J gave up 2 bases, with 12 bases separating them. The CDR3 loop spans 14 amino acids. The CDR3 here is CASSPGVRNYGYTF. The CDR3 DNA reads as TGTGCCAGTAGTCCCGGAGTGAGGAACTATGGCTACACCTTC.

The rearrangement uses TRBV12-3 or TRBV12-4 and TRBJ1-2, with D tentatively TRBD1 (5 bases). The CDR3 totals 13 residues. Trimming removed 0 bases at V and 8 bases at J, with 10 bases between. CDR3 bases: TGTGCCAGCAGTTTAGCCTGGGGGGGAGGCTACACCTTC. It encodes CASSLAWGGGYTF.

CDR3 DNA: TGTGCCAGCAGCTTCCCGGGACAGACGAACGAGCAGTACTTC. This gives the protein CASSFPGQTNEQYF. J is TRBJ2-7 and V is TRBV7-9, with 7 bases identical to TRBD1. The V and J ends lost 3 bases and 5 bases, in that order; junction bases with no gene match: 7. The CDR3 has 14 amino acids. The V gene's germline CDR1 is SEHNR and CDR2 FQNEAQ (reference sequence).

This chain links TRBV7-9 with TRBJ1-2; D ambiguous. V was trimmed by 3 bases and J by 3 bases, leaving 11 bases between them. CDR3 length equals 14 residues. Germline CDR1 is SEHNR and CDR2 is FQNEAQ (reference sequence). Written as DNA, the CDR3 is TGTGCCAGCAGCTTCCCCAGGTCGGACTATGGCTACACCTTC. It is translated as CASSFPRSDYGYTF.

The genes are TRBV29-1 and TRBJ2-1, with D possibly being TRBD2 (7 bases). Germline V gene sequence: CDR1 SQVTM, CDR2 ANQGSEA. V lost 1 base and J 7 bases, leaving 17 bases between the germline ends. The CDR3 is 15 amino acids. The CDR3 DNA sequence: TGCAGCGTTGAAGGTGGGGCGGGGGCCCAGAATGAGCAGTTCTTC. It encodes CSVEGGAGAQNEQFF.

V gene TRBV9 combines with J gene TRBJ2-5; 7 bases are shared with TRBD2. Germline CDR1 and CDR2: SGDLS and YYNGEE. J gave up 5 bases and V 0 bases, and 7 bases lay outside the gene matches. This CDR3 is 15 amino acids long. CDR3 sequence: CASSVGGGSGETQYF. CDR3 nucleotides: TGTGCCAGCAGCGTAGGGGGAGGGAGTGGGGAGACCCAGTACTTC.

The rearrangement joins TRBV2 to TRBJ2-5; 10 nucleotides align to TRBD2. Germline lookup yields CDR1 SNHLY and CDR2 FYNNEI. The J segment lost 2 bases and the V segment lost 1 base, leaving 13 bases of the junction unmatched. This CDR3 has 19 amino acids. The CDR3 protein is CASSEGPSGGNWVQETQYF. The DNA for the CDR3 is TGTGCCAGCAGTGAAGGGCCTAGCGGGGGAAACTGGGTACAAGAGACCCAGTACTTC. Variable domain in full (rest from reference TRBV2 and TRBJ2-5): EPEVTQTPSHQVTQMGQEVILRCVPISNHLYFYWYRQILGQKVEFLVSFYNNEISEKSEIFDDQFSVERPDGSNFTLKIRSTKLEDSAMYFCASSEGPSGGNWVQETQYFGPGTRLLVL.

CDR3 sequence reads: CGIRDRTPPELFF. The CDR3 nucleotides read TGCGGTATCCGGGACAGGACGCCTCCGGAACTGTTTTTT. V is TRBV29-1 and J is TRBJ1-4, with 8 positions matching TRBD1. In germline, CDR1 is SQVTM, CDR2 ANQGSEA. This CDR3 region has 13 residues.

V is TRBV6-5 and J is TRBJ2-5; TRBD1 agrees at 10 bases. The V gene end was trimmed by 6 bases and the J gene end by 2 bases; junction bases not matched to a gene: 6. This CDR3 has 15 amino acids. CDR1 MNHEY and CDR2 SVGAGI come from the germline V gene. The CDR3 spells CASSLGTGAQETQYF. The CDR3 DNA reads TGTGCCAGCAGCCTTGGGACAGGGGCTCAAGAGACCCAGTACTTC.

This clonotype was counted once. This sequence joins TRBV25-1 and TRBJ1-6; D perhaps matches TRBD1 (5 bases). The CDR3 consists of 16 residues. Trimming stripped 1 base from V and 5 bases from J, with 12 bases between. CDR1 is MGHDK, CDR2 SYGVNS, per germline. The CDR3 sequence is CASSEFGAGDNSPLHF. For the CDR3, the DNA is TGTGCCAGCAGTGAATTCGGGGCCGGAGATAATTCACCCCTCCACTTT.

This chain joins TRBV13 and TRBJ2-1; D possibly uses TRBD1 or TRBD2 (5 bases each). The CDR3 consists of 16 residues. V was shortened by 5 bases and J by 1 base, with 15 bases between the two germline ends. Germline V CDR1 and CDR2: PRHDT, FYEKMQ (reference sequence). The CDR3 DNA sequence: TGTGCCAGCAGCACAGAGGGGTCTATTTCCTACAATGAGCAGTTCTTC. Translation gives CASSTEGSISYNEQFF.

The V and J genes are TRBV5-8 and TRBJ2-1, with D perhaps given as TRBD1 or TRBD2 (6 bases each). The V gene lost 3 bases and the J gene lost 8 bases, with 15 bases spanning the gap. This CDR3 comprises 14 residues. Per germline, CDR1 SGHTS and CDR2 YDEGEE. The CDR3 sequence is CASSWRDTSDEQFF. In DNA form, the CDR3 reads TGTGCCAGCAGCTGGAGGGACACCTCGGATGAGCAGTTCTTC.

This chain's CDR3 is CASSQRMTNEQFF. CDR3 DNA sequence: TGTGCCAGCAGCCAGAGGATGACCAATGAGCAGTTCTTC. The rearrangement joins TRBV14 to TRBJ2-1; D gene uncertain. This CDR3 spans 13 amino acids. Trimming pared 3 bases from V and 6 bases from J, leaving 9 bases between. The germline V gene encodes CDR1 SGHDN and CDR2 FVKESK.